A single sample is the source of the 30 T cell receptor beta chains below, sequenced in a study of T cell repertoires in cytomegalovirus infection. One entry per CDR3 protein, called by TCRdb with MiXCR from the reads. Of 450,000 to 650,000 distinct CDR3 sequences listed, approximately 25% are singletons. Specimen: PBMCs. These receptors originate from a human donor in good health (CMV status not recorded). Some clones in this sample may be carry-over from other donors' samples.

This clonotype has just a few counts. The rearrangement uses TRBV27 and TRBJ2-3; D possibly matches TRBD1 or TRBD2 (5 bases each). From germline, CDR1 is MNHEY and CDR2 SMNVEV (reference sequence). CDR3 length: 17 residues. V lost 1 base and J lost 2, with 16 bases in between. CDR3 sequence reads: CASSLLIRDGLTDTQYF. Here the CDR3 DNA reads TGTGCCAGCAGTTTATTGATCCGGGACGGACTCACAGATACGCAGTATTTT.

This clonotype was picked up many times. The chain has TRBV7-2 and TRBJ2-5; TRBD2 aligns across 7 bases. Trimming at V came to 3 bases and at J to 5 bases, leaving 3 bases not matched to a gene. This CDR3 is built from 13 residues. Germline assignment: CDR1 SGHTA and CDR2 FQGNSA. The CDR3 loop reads CASSFAGVETQYF. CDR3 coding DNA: TGTGCCAGCAGCTTCGCGGGGGTGGAGACCCAGTACTTC. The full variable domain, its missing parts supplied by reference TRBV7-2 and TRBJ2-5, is GAGVSQSPSNKVTEKGKDVELRCDPISGHTALYWYRQSLGQGLEFLIYFQGNSAPDKSGLPSDRFSAERTGGSVSTLTIQRTQQEDSAVYLCASSFAGVETQYFGPGTRLLVL.

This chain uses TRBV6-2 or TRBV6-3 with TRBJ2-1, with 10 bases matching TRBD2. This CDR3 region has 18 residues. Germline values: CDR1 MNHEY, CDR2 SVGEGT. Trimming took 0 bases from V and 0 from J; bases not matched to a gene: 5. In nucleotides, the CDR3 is TGTGCCAGCAGTTACTCTAGGACTAGCGGAGGCTCCTACAATGAGCAGTTCTTC. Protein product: CASSYSRTSGGSYNEQFF.

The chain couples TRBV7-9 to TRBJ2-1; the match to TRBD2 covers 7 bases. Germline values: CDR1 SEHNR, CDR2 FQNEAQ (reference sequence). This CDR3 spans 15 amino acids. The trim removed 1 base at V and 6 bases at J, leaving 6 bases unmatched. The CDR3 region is CASSLGAGESNEQFF. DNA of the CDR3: TGTGCCAGCAGCTTAGGGGCGGGAGAGAGCAATGAGCAGTTCTTC.

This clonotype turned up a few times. The CDR3 sequence: CATRRGDSGSAPETQYF. The CDR3 DNA is TGTGCCACCCGGAGGGGGGATAGCGGGAGCGCGCCAGAGACCCAGTACTTC. The rearrangement links TRBV15 to TRBJ2-5, with 9 bases that match TRBD2. Per the germline V gene, CDR1 is LNHNV and CDR2 is YYDKDF (reference sequence). With V trimmed by 8 bases and J by 4 bases, 17 bases remained unmatched. The CDR3 length is 17 residues.

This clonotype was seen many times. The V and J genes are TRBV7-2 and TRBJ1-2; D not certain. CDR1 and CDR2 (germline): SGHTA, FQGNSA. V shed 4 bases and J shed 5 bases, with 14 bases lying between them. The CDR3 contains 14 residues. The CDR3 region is CASSSLGRLYGYTF. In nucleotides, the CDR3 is TGTGCCAGCAGCTCCCTCGGGAGGCTATATGGCTACACCTTC.

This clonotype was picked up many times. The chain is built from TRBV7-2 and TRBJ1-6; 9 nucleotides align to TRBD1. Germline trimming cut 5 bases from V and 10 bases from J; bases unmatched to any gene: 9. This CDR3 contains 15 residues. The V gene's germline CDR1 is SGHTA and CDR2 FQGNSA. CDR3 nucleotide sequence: TGTGCCAGCAGCACCCCGGGACAGGGTTTCTCACCCCTCCACTTT. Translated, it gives CASSTPGQGFSPLHF.

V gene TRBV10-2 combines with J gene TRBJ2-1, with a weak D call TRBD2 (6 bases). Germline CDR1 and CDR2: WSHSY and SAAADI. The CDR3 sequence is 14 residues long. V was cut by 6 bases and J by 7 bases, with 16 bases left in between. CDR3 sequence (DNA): TGCGCCAGCAGACCCCGGACTGGGGGGAATGAGCAGTTCTTC. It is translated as CASRPRTGGNEQFF.

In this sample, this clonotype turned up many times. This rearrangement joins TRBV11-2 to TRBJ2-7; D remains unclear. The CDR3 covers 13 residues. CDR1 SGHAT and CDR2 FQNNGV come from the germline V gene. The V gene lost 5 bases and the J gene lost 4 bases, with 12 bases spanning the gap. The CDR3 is CASSISAKYEQYV. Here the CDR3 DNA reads TGTGCCAGCAGCATATCGGCGAAATACGAGCAGTACGTC.

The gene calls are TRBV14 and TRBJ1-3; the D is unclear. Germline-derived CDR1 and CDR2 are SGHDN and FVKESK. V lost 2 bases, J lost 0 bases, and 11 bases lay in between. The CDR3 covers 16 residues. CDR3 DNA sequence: TGTGCCAGCAGCCAAAATCCAGTGAACTCTGGAAACACCATATATTTT. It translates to CASSQNPVNSGNTIYF.

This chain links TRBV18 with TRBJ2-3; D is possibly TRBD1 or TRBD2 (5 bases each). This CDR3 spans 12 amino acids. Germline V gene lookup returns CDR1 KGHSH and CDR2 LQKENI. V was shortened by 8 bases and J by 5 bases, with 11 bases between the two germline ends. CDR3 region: CASAGGGDTQYF. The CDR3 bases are TGTGCCAGCGCAGGTGGGGGAGATACGCAGTATTTT.

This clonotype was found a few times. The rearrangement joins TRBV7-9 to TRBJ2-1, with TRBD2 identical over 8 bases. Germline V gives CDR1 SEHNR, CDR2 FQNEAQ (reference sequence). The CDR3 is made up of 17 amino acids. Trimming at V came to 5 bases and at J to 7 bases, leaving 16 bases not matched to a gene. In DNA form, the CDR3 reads TGTGCCAGCAGCATTCGCCGCGGAGCGGGAGATGAGAATGAGCAGTTCTTC. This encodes CASSIRRGAGDENEQFF.

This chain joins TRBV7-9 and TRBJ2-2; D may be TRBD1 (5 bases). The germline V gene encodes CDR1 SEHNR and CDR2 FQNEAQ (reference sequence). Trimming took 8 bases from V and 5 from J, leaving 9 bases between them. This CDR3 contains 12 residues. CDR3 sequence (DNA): TGTGCCAGCGGTCAGGGTACCGGGGAGCTGTTTTTT. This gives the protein CASGQGTGELFF. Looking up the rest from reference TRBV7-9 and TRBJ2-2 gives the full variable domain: DTGVSQNPRHKITKRGQNVTFRCDPISEHNRLYWYRQTLGQGPEFLTYFQNEAQLEKSRLLSDRFSAERPKGSFSTLEIQRTEQGDSAMYLCASGQGTGELFFGEGSRLTVL.

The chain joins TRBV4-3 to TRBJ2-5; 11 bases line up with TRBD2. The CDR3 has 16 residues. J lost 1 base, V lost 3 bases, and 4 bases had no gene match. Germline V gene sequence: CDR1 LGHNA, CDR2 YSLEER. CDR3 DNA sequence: TGCGCCAGCAGCCAGAGACTAGCGGGGCCCCAAGAGACCCAGTACTTC. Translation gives CASSQRLAGPQETQYF.

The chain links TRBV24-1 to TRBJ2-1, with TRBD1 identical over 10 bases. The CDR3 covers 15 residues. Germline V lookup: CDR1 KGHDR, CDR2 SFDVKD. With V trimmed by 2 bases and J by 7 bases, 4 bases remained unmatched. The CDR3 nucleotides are TGTGCCACCAGTGATTGGGGACAGGGGACGAATGAGCAGTTCTTC. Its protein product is CATSDWGQGTNEQFF.

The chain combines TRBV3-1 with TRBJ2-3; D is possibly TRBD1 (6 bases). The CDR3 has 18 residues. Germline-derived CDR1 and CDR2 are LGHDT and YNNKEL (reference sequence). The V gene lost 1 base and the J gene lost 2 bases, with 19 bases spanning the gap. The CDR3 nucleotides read TGTGCCAGCAGCCAAGTCGGGACACCGAGCGATATCACAGATACGCAGTATTTT. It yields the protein CASSQVGTPSDITDTQYF.

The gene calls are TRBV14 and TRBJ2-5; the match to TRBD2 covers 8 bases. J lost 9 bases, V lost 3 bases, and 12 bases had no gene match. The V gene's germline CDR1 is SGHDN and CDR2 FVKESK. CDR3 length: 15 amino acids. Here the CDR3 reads CASSHDWGLGRPQYF. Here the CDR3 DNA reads TGTGCCAGCAGCCACGACTGGGGACTAGGGAGGCCCCAGTACTTC.

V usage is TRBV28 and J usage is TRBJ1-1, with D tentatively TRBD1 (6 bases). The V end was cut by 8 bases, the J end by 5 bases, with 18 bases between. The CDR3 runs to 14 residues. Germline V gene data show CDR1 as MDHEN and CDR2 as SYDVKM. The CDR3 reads CASGIGRGRTEAFF. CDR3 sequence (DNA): TGTGCCAGCGGCATTGGACGGGGGCGGACTGAAGCTTTCTTT.

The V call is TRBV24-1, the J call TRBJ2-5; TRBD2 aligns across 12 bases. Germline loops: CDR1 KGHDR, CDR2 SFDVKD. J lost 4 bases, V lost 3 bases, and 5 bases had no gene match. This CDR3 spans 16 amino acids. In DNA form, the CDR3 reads TGTGCCACCAGTGATCCTAGACTAGCGGGAGTAGAGACCCAGTACTTC. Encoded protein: CATSDPRLAGVETQYF.

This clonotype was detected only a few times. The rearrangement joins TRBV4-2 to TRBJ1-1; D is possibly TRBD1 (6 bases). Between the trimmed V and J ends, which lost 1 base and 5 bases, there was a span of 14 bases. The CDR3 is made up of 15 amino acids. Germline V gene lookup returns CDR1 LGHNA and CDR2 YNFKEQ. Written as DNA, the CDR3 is TGTGCCAGCAGCCAAGCACAGGGAGGAGGGACTGAAGCTTTCTTT. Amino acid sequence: CASSQAQGGGTEAFF.

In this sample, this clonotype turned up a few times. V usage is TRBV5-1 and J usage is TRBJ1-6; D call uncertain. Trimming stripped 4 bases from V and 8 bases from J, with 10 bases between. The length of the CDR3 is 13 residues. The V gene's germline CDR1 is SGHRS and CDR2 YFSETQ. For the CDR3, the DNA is TGCGCCAGCAGCGTGAAAGTAGATTCACCCCTCCACTTT. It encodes CASSVKVDSPLHF. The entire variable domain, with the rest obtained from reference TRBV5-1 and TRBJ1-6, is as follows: KAGVTQTPRYLIKTRGQQVTLSCSPISGHRSVSWYQQTPGQGLQFLFEYFSETQRNKGNFPGRFSGRQFSNSRSEMNVSTLELGDSALYLCASSVKVDSPLHFGNGTRLTVT.

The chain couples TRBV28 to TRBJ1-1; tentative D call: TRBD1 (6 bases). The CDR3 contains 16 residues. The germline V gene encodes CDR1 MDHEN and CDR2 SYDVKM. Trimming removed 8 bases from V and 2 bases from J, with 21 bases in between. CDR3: CASLPGTQTSNTEAFF. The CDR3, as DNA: TGTGCCAGCCTTCCCGGGACACAAACTTCAAACACTGAAGCTTTCTTT. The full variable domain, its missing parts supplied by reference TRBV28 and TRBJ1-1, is DVKVTQSSRYLVKRTGEKVFLECVQDMDHENMFWYRQDPGLGLRLIYFSYDVKMKEKGDIPEGYSVSREKKERFSLILESASTNQTSMYLCASLPGTQTSNTEAFFGQGTRLTVV.

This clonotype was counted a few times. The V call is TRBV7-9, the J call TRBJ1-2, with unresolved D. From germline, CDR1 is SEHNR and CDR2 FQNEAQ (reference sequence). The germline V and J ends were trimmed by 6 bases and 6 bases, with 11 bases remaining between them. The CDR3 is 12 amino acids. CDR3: CASSLLGNGYTF. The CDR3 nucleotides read TGTGCCAGCAGTCTCCTAGGGAATGGCTACACCTTC.

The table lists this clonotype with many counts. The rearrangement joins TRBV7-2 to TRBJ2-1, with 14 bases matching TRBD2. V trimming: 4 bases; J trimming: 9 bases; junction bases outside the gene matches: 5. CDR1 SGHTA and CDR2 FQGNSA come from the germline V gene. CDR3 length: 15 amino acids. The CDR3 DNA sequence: TGTGCCAGCAGCTCGGGACTAGCGGGAGACGGTGAGCAGTTCTTC. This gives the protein CASSSGLAGDGEQFF.

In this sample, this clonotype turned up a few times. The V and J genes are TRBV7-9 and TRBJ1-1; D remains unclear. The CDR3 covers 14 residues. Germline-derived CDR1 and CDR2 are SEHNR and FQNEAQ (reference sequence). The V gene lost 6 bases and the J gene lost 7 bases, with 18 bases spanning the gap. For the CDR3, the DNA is TGTGCCAGCAGACCTCCGATTTCACGGTTTGAAGCTTTCTTT. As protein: CASRPPISRFEAFF.

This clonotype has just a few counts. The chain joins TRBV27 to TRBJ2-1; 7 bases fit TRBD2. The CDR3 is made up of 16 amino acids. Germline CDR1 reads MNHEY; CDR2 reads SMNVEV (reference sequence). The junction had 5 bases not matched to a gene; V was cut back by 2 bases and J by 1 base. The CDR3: CASSLNGLVSYNEQFF. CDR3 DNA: TGTGCCAGCAGTTTAAATGGACTAGTGTCCTACAATGAGCAGTTCTTC.

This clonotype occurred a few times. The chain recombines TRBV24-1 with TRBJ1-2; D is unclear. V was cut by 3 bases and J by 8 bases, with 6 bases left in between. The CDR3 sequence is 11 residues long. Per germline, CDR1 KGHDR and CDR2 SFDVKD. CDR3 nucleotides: TGTGCCACCAGTGATCCGCGGGGCTACACCTTC. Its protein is CATSDPRGYTF.

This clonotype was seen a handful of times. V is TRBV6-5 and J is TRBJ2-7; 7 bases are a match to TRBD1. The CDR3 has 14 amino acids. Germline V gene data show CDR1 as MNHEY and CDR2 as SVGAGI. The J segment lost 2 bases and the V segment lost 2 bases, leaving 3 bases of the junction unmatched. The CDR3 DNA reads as TGTGCCAGCAGTTACAGACAGGGAACCTACGAGCAGTACTTC. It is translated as CASSYRQGTYEQYF.

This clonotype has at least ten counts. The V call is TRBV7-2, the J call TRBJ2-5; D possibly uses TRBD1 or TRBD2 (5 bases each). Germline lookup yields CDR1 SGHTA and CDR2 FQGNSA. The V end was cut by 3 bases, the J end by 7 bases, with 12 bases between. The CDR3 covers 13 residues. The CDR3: CASSFRGTGTQYF. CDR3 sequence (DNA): TGTGCCAGCAGCTTTCGAGGGACGGGGACCCAGTACTTC.

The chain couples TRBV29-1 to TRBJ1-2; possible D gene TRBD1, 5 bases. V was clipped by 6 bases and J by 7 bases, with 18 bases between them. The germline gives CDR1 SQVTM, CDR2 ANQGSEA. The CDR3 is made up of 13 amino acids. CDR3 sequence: CSVGRGPGTGYTF. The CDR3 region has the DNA TGCAGCGTCGGAAGGGGACCGGGAACTGGCTACACCTTC.